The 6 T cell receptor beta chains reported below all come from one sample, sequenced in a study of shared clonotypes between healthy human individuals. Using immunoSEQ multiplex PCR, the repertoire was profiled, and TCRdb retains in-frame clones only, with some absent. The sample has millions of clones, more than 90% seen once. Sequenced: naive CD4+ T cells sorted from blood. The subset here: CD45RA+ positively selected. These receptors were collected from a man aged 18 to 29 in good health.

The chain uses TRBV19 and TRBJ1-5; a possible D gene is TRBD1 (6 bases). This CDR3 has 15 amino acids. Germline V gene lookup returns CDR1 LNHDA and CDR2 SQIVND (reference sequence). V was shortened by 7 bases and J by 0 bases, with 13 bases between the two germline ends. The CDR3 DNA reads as TGTGCCAGTACCCCGAGGACAGATAGCAATCAGCCCCAGCATTTT. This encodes CASTPRTDSNQPQHF.

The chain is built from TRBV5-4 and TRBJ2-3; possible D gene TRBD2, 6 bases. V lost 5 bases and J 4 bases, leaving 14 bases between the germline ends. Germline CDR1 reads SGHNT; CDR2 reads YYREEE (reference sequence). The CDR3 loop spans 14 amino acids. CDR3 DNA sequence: TGTGCCAGCAGGGGAGAGTGGGGGGCAGATACGCAGTATTTT. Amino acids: CASRGEWGADTQYF.

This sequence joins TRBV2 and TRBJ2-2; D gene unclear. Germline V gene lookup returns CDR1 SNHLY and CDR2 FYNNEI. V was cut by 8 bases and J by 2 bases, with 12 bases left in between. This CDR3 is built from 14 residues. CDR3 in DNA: TGTGCCAGCTTCAGAGACGGTAACACCGGGGAGCTGTTTTTT. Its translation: CASFRDGNTGELFF.

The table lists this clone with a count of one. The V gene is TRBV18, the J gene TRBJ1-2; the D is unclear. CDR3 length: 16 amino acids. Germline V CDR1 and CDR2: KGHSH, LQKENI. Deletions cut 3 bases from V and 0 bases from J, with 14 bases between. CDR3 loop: CASSPTAVSSNYGYTF. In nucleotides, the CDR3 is TGTGCCAGCTCACCTACGGCGGTATCCTCTAACTATGGCTACACCTTC.

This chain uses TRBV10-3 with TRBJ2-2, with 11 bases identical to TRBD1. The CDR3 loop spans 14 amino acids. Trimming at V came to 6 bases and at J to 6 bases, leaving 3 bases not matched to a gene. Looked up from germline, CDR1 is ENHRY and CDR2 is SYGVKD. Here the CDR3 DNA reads TGTGCCATCAGAGGACAGGGGGCCCCCGGGGAGCTGTTTTTT. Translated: CAIRGQGAPGELFF.

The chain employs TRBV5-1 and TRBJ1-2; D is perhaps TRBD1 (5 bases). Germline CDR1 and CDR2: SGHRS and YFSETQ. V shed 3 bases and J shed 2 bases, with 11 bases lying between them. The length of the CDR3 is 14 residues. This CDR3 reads CASSSKTENYGYTF. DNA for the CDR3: TGCGCCAGCAGCTCGAAGACAGAAAACTATGGCTACACCTTC.